The present T cell receptor beta chain was sequenced within a study of blood T cells in healthy people across ages. General study results and limits: TCR beta diversity per million T cells fell roughly linearly with age.

Each sample provided at least 5 micrograms of extracted total RNA. With regard to this clonotype: The antigen is not known.

Primers used in a second PCR of about 7 to 12 cycles were a sample-barcoded 5' primer and a J-beta primer mix. A 12-random-nucleotide template-switch adaptor tagged each cDNA molecule. TCRdb independently ran MiXCR on the 5' RACE reads; one entry per CDR3 protein. The table has some 760,000 distinct CDR3 sequences, roughly 25% seen once. These data also formed part of another study, on T cells of mothers and their children. According to that study: The donors comprised a handful of children and their three healthy Caucasian mothers.

Sequenced sample: blood. This sequence was found in a boy aged 5-17 years in good health.

The CDR3 DNA reads as TGCAGCGTTGATCTCAAGGGGACAGGGGGCGAGACCCAGTACTTC. It translates to CSVDLKGTGGETQYF. The chain carries TRBV29-1 and TRBJ2-5; 12 bases match TRBD1. Per the germline V gene, CDR1 is SQVTM and CDR2 is ANQGSEA. CDR3 length: 15 amino acids. V gave up 3 bases and J gave up 5 bases; unmatched junction bases: 7. Full variable domain (missing parts from reference TRBV29-1 and TRBJ2-5): SAVISQKPSRDICQRGTSLTIQCQVDSQVTMMFWYRQQPGQSLTLIATANQGSEATYESGFVIDKFPISRPNLTFSTLTVSNMSPEDSSIYLCSVDLKGTGGETQYFGPGTRLLVL.